These 8 T cell receptor beta chains were all obtained from the same sample, sequenced in a study of T-cell memory formation after mild COVID-19 listed by TCRdb under 2021. The library was built by means of 5' RACE. The data were produced on an Illumina NovaSeq 6000. TCRdb reworked the public reads: Q25 trimming with fastp, MiXCR clone assembly, productive beta chains retained. Every distinct CDR3 protein forms one entry, paired with its most common genes and DNA. Across this sample there are approximately 560,000 distinct CDR3 sequences, with roughly a sixth seen only once. The biggest ten clones account for less than 10% of the sample. Sequenced sample: PBMCs or a T cell subset sorted from them (not recorded which). These receptor sequences come from an adult woman who had mild COVID-19 (a few samples of this study predate the infection). The sample titles of this study are shuffled in the database, so cell type and time point are left out; the donor was told from shared clones.

This clonotype was seen more than once but under ten times. This chain connects TRBV14 to TRBJ2-7, with D unclear. Trimming cost V 0 bases and J 2 bases, with 8 bases left between them. The CDR3 spans 14 residues. CDR1 and CDR2 from the germline V gene are SGHDN and FVKESK. The CDR3 DNA sequence: TGTGCCAGCAGCCAAGACGGAGCCCCCTACGAGCAGTACTTC. Translated: CASSQDGAPYEQYF. The whole variable domain, filled in from reference TRBV14 and TRBJ2-7, reads EAGVTQFPSHSVIEKGQTVTLRCDPISGHDNLYWYRRVMGKEIKFLLHFVKESKQDESGMPNNRFLAERTGGTYSTLKVQPAELEDSGVYFCASSQDGAPYEQYFGPGTRLTVT.

V and J are TRBV5-6 and TRBJ2-3; 14 nucleotides align to TRBD2. The CDR3 loop spans 16 amino acids. Unmatched junction bases numbered 6, after V lost 5 bases and J lost 4 bases. Germline V CDR1 and CDR2: SGHDT, YYEEEE. As DNA, the CDR3 is TGTGCCAGCAGGGTTCCGGGACTAGCGGGAGCAGATACGCAGTATTTT. This gives the protein CASRVPGLAGADTQYF.

This clonotype was observed a handful of times. V and J are TRBV12-3 or TRBV12-4 and TRBJ2-1, with 7 bases fitting TRBD2. The CDR3 loop spans 13 amino acids. Germline trimming cut 7 bases from V and 9 bases from J; bases unmatched to any gene: 9. In nucleotides, the CDR3 is TGTGCCAGCAACCAACTAGCGAGGGGTGAGCAGTTCTTC. This translates into CASNQLARGEQFF.

This chain joins TRBV3-1 and TRBJ2-2, with D possibly matching TRBD2 (6 bases). The CDR3 is made up of 14 amino acids. Trimming took 1 base from V and 6 from J, leaving 9 bases between them. Germline lookup yields CDR1 LGHDT and CDR2 YNNKEL (reference sequence). The CDR3: CASSQGLVSGELFF. The CDR3, as DNA: TGTGCCAGCAGCCAAGGACTAGTTTCCGGGGAGCTGTTTTTT.

The table lists this clonotype with many counts. The rearrangement joins TRBV12-3 or TRBV12-4 to TRBJ2-7, with D possibly TRBD1 on 6 matching bases. The ends were cut back, 6 bases at V and 9 bases at J, with 12 bases in the middle. The CDR3 runs 11 residues. The CDR3 is CASSETGTQYF. The CDR3 region has the DNA TGTGCCAGCAGCGAAACAGGGACGCAGTACTTC.

The CDR3 spells CASSLGLSATSNEQFF. The CDR3 bases are TGTGCCAGCAGCTTGGGCCTCTCCGCAACCTCTAATGAGCAGTTCTTC. The chain links TRBV5-5 to TRBJ2-1; D is uncertain. Germline CDR1 SGHKS, CDR2 YYEKEE (reference sequence). This CDR3 is built from 16 residues. The germline V and J ends were trimmed by 0 bases and 7 bases, with 17 bases remaining between them.

CDR3 in amino acids: CASSSGVAPVSNYGYTF. The CDR3 nucleotides are TGCGCCAGCAGCTCCGGGGTAGCTCCTGTTTCTAACTATGGCTACACCTTC. This chain links TRBV5-1 with TRBJ1-2; D gene ambiguous. The germline CDR1 and CDR2 sequences are SGHRS and YFSETQ. This CDR3 has 17 amino acids. With 3 bases removed from V and 0 bases from J, the gap between germline ends came to 18 bases.

A few counts support this clonotype. The chain has TRBV10-3 and TRBJ2-7, with TRBD2 identical over 12 bases. Trimming at V came to 11 bases and at J to 5 bases, leaving 10 bases not matched to a gene. The CDR3 has 14 amino acids. Germline CDR1 reads ENHRY; CDR2 reads SYGVKD. The CDR3 coding sequence is TGTGCCGTATCCCAGACTAGCGGGGGCCACGAGCAGTACTTC. It specifies CAVSQTSGGHEQYF.